This T cell receptor (beta chain) was observed in a study of T cell changes during pregnancy in multiple sclerosis. Repertoires were generated with immunoSEQ multiplex PCR, while TCRdb's copy carries only in-frame clones and drops some. Of 49,000 or so clones listed, about 92% were seen once; the top ten hold less than 2.5%. The source material was peripheral blood, sampled in the third trimester of pregnancy. The origin of this receptor is a female donor with multiple sclerosis, enrolled in a pregnancy study.

In DNA form, the CDR3 reads TGTGCCAGCAGCTTCGGGGAAAACACTGAAGCTTTCTTT. Translated, it gives CASSFGENTEAFF. The rearrangement uses TRBV7-9 and TRBJ1-1, with D uncertain. The CDR3 is made up of 13 amino acids. The V end was cut by 3 bases, the J end by 2 bases, with 7 bases between. The V gene's germline CDR1 is SEHNR and CDR2 FQNEAQ (reference sequence).